The source of this T cell receptor beta chain is a study of post-analysis software for immune sequencing data. At the level of the study: Both relapsing-remitting and secondary progressive multiple sclerosis featured among the disease courses, as did progressive-relapsing multiple sclerosis. The study's findings and limits: The five TRBV segments detected at higher frequency in patients than in controls included TRBV5-6, TRBV5-1 and TRBV20-1.

This clonotype was counted between two and nine times. Its antigen is as yet unknown. Unique-molecular-identifier-tagged TCR beta cDNA libraries were used. TCRdb processed the PCR reads anew with MiXCR; each CDR3 protein has one entry. The table has 550,000 to 700,000 distinct CDR3 sequences, about 44% seen once. Germline assignment: CDR1 SGHTA and CDR2 FQGNSA. The CDR3 totals 17 residues. V was clipped by 3 bases and J by 6 bases, with 21 bases between them. This TCR was recovered from a girl aged 5-17 years with multiple sclerosis. Sequencing was done on a sample of blood. This chain connects TRBV7-2 to TRBJ2-1; D is perhaps TRBD2 (7 bases). CDR3 in DNA: TGTGCCAGCAGCTTCTCGGGGGGACTGGCGGGGGCCAATGAGCAGTTCTTC. The encoded protein is CASSFSGGLAGANEQFF.